This TCR beta chain originates from a study of PD-1 blockade in classical Hodgkin lymphoma. Whole-study results and caveats: Complete responders possessed baseline diversity comparable to newly diagnosed patients. Reported baseline diversity: healthy donors highest, relapsed/refractory patients lowest.

Sequencing used immunoSEQ multiplex PCR; TCRdb keeps in-frame clones, though not all of them. This sample carries around 91,000 clones, roughly four fifths of them seen once, and the ten largest clones take around 15%. CDR3 length equals 15 residues. Trimming pared 6 bases from V and 0 bases from J, leaving 14 bases between. Per the germline V gene, CDR1 is SNHLY and CDR2 is FYNNEI. Only a few counts were recorded for this clone. Its specificity is not known. Every patient was affected by relapse after autologous stem cell transplantation, while exposure to brentuximab vedotin was not uniform. Reported best responses ranged across complete response, partial response or progressive disease.

This receptor was obtained from a human donor with classical Hodgkin lymphoma. The sample in question was peripheral blood mononuclear cells (PBMCs), obtained before the second cycle of nivolumab. The chain employs TRBV2 and TRBJ1-2; TRBD1 is a possible D gene (5 bases). CDR3 DNA sequence: TGTGCCAGCAGACCCGAGGGGCCAGCTAACTATGGCTACACCTTC. Amino acids: CASRPEGPANYGYTF.